This T cell receptor (beta chain) was recorded in a study of blood T cell repertoires in COVID-19. Clones were sequenced by immunoSEQ multiplex PCR, and TCRdb holds only the in-frame ones, with some missing. The table has 200,000 to 250,000 clones, 65% to 85% seen once. This clone was found a few times. This CDR3 has 14 residues. V lost 10 bases, J lost 4 bases, and 17 bases lay in between. Per the germline V gene, CDR1 is LNHDA and CDR2 is SQIVND (reference sequence). The sequenced sample was PBMCs or T cells enriched from blood (not recorded which). This chain uses TRBV19 with TRBJ1-5; D is unclear. The clonotype comes from a woman in her fifties or sixties who had recovered from COVID-19. In DNA form, the CDR3 reads TGTGCCATCGGTCCCGTGGGAGAAAATCAGCCCCAGCATTTT. As protein: CAIGPVGENQPQHF. The variable domain in full, with the rest retrieved from reference TRBV19 and TRBJ1-5, is DGGITQSPKYLFRKEGQNVTLSCEQNLNHDAMYWYRQDPGQGLRLIYYSQIVNDFQKGDIAEGYSVSREKKESFPLTVTSAQKNPTAFYLCAIGPVGENQPQHFGDGTRLSIL.